This T cell receptor beta chain was found in a study of blood T cell repertoires in COVID-19. The overall study: Sources were T cells, B-cell-depleted T cells, or PBMCs; the material itself was cDNA or gDNA.

Participants spanned ages roughly 18 to 95 years and resided in about 24 US areas. CDR3 length: 13 amino acids. V dropped 7 bases and J dropped 3 bases, with 12 bases sitting between them. Germline loops: CDR1 ENHRY, CDR2 SYGVKD. In the authors' workflow: Scientists estimated how many nucleated cells there were by amplifying reference gene primers. Libraries were prepared by immunoSEQ multiplex PCR; TCRdb keeps only in-frame clonotypes and omits some of them. From that table come the V and J calls and clone size; the DNA was used to work out D and trimming. The sample records under 150,000 clones, approximately 79% being singletons.

The specimen was PBMCs or T cells enriched from blood (not recorded which). The chain couples TRBV10-3 to TRBJ1-1, with D possibly matching TRBD1 (5 bases). The receptor was derived from a woman between 50 and 59 years old who had recovered from COVID-19. The CDR3 is CAITPREDTEAFF. CDR3 DNA sequence: TGTGCCATCACCCCCAGGGAAGACACTGAAGCTTTCTTT.